This T cell receptor (beta chain) was identified in a study of blood T cell repertoires in COVID-19. The CDR3 length is 14 residues. The ends were cut back, 9 bases at V and 7 bases at J, with 18 bases in the middle. From germline, CDR1 is KGHDR and CDR2 SFDVKD. Profiled with immunoSEQ multiplex PCR; TCRdb holds only in-frame clones, not every one. This sample has 130,000 to 150,000 clones, with 81% found just once. The source of this sequence is a human donor with acute or convalescent COVID-19. The donor label of this sample is uncertain. Sample: peripheral blood. The chain combines TRBV24-1 with TRBJ2-1; maybe TRBD1 (6 bases). The DNA of the CDR3 is TGTGCCACCGCCTTGGGAAGGGGGATGAATGAGCAGTTCTTC. Amino acids: CATALGRGMNEQFF.